Listed here are 9 T cell receptor beta chains from one sample, sequenced in a study of metastatic and nonmetastatic thyroid tumors. All patients were treatment-naive before thyroid surgery. From the PCR reads, TCRdb re-called clones with MiXCR. The table has 45,000 or so clones, 16% seen once; the top ten hold 20% to 25%. The source material was blood. These receptor sequences come from a female donor with papillary thyroid cancer or a benign thyroid nodule (not recorded which). Some clones in this sample may be carry-over from other donors' samples.

This chain uses TRBV18 with TRBJ1-1; 7 bases line up with TRBD1. The germline V gene encodes CDR1 KGHSH and CDR2 LQKENI. This CDR3 has 18 amino acids. The junction had 17 bases not matched to a gene; V was cut back by 2 bases and J by 5 bases. This CDR3 is CASSPGVGGGTDQTEAFF. CDR3 DNA: TGTGCCAGCTCACCAGGAGTCGGTGGTGGGACAGATCAAACTGAAGCTTTCTTT.

This clone was seen a few times. The chain has TRBV6-6 and TRBJ1-2, with TRBD1 matching over 10 bases. Per the germline V gene, CDR1 is MNHNY and CDR2 is SVGAGI (reference sequence). The CDR3 sequence is 17 residues long. The junction had 10 bases not matched to a gene; V was cut back by 0 bases and J by 6 bases. CDR3 bases: TGTGCCAGCAGTTACTCTATGATTAGGACAGGGGGAAATGGCTACACCTTC. As protein: CASSYSMIRTGGNGYTF.

This clone was recorded at least ten times. The chain uses TRBV20-1 and TRBJ1-6; 10 bases are shared with TRBD1. V lost 6 bases, J lost 7 bases, and 18 bases stayed unmatched. The CDR3 consists of 18 residues. The germline CDR1 and CDR2 sequences are DFQATT and SNEGSKA (reference sequence). The CDR3 DNA is TGCAGTGCCAGAAGGGACAGGGGAAGTAAGGCGAGCAATTCACCCCTCCACTTT. Its protein is CSARRDRGSKASNSPLHF.

This chain links TRBV6-1 with TRBJ2-7, with D possibly matching TRBD1 (5 bases). V was cut by 8 bases and J by 6 bases, with 20 bases left in between. CDR3 size: 14 residues. Germline CDR1 and CDR2: MNHNS and SASEGT. The DNA of the CDR3 is TGTGCCAGCGAAGAGCTACAGGTACTCGCCGAGCAGTACTTC. Translating gives CASEELQVLAEQYF.

This clone occurred many times. The chain combines TRBV3-1 with TRBJ2-5, with 7 bases lining up with TRBD1. The CDR3 length is 18 residues. Germline V CDR1 and CDR2: LGHDT, YNNKEL (reference sequence). The V gene end was trimmed by 8 bases and the J gene end by 5 bases; junction bases not matched to a gene: 23. The CDR3 DNA reads as TGTGCCAGCGCTACAACTCACCTCTTAAGGGGGCGTTGGGAGACCCAGTACTTC. It is translated as CASATTHLLRGRWETQYF.

This clone was seen ten or more times. The rearrangement joins TRBV7-2 to TRBJ2-3; no clear D gene. The germline gives CDR1 SGHTA, CDR2 FQGNSA. V was cut by 2 bases and J by 0 bases, with 9 bases left in between. The CDR3 is 15 amino acids. CDR3 nucleotide sequence: TGTGCCAGCAGCTTAATCTCAACTAGCACAGATACGCAGTATTTT. This codes for CASSLISTSTDTQYF.

This clone was counted many times. V is TRBV4-1 and J is TRBJ1-4; D not certain. The CDR3 has 16 amino acids. The V and J ends lost 3 bases and 2 bases respectively, with 13 bases between them. From germline, CDR1 is MGHRA and CDR2 YSYEKL. The CDR3 nucleotides are TGCGCCAGCAGCCAGTCCCTCGGGGAGACTAATGAAAAACTGTTTTTT. Translation gives CASSQSLGETNEKLFF.

The chain recombines TRBV30 with TRBJ2-1; D gene ambiguous. The CDR3 runs 12 residues. V lost 1 base to trimming and J lost 7 bases, with 8 bases between them. Looked up from germline, CDR1 is GTSNPN and CDR2 is SVGIG (reference sequence). CDR3 residues: CAWSGLVNEQFF. The CDR3 coding sequence is TGTGCCTGGAGTGGTCTAGTAAATGAGCAGTTCTTC.

This clone was seen at least ten times. This sample also contains other DNA sequences that code for the same CDR3. V gene TRBV6-1 combines with J gene TRBJ1-5, with a weak D call TRBD1 (6 bases). The CDR3 sequence is 15 residues long. CDR1 and CDR2 from the germline V gene are MNHNS and SASEGT. With 3 bases removed from V and 3 bases from J, the gap between germline ends came to 12 bases. CDR3 residues: CASSERTVHNQPQHF. CDR3 in DNA: TGTGCCAGCAGTGAGAGGACAGTACACAATCAGCCCCAGCATTTT.